The 18 T cell receptor beta chains listed next were all sequenced from one sample in a study of T cells in Graves' hyperthyroidism and ophthalmopathy. Amplification of TCR beta CDR3 regions was performed using RNA transcripts as template. When the TCR CDR3 underwent first-round RT-PCR, the HTBI primer set was used. TCRdb re-analysed the multiplex PCR reads in MiXCR, keeping a single row per CDR3 protein. The sample holds around 280,000 distinct CDR3 sequences, about 13% seen once. Sequenced input: blood. These receptors were obtained from a woman in her 40s with Graves' hyperthyroidism.

This clonotype was picked up a small number of times. This chain connects TRBV20-1 to TRBJ2-7; D possibly corresponds to TRBD2 (5 bases). The CDR3 contains 14 residues. V was pared by 4 bases and J by 4 bases, with 17 bases between. Germline assignment: CDR1 DFQATT and CDR2 SNEGSKA (reference sequence). The CDR3 coding sequence is TGCAGTGCTAACCCGAGCGGAAGGAAGTACGAGCAGTACTTC. This codes for CSANPSGRKYEQYF.

The chain couples TRBV6-4 to TRBJ2-3; D gene ambiguous. Between the trimmed V and J ends, which lost 4 bases and 4 bases, there was a span of 9 bases. Germline V gene sequence: CDR1 MRHNA, CDR2 SNTAGT. The CDR3 has 13 amino acids. The CDR3 bases are TGTGCCAGCAGTGCCGAGCAGCCAGATACGCAGTATTTT. Amino acid sequence: CASSAEQPDTQYF.

In its sample, this clonotype was seen many times. This rearrangement joins TRBV20-1 to TRBJ2-1; TRBD2 matches at 9 bases. The length of the CDR3 is 14 residues. V dropped 1 base and J dropped 6; count of bases not matched to a gene: 4. Germline CDR1 reads DFQATT; CDR2 reads SNEGSKA (reference sequence). The CDR3 DNA reads as TGCAGTGCTAGAGGACTAGCGGACCTCAATGAGCAGTTCTTC. Translation gives CSARGLADLNEQFF.

This clonotype was observed at least ten times. The CDR3 region is CASSFFLAGTGELFF. In DNA form, the CDR3 reads TGTGCCAGCAGCTTCTTCCTAGCGGGAACCGGGGAGCTGTTTTTT. The V and J genes are TRBV11-2 and TRBJ2-2, with 9 bases that match TRBD2. Germline assignment: CDR1 SGHAT and CDR2 FQNNGV. Trimming at V came to 3 bases and at J to 5 bases, leaving 4 bases not matched to a gene. The CDR3 is made up of 15 amino acids.

The chain employs TRBV14 and TRBJ2-3; tentatively, D is TRBD1 (6 bases). The CDR3 contains 15 residues. V was cut by 4 bases and J by 0 bases, with 11 bases left in between. Germline V CDR1 and CDR2: SGHDN, FVKESK. The CDR3 spells CASSPLTGSTDTQYF. CDR3 nucleotide sequence: TGTGCCAGCAGCCCCCTAACAGGGAGCACAGATACGCAGTATTTT.

This clonotype was seen ten or more times. The chain carries TRBV5-5 and TRBJ2-5, with D tentatively TRBD1 (5 bases). Trimming removed 2 bases at V and 2 bases at J, with 13 bases between. The CDR3 contains 15 residues. The germline gives CDR1 SGHKS, CDR2 YYEKEE (reference sequence). CDR3 bases: TGTGCCAGCAGCTTACCGTCTACAGGACAAGAGACCCAGTACTTC. Residues: CASSLPSTGQETQYF.

The chain employs TRBV7-2 and TRBJ2-7; D is ambiguous. The CDR3 totals 10 residues. The V end was cut by 4 bases, the J end by 5 bases, with 3 bases between. Looked up from germline, CDR1 is SGHTA and CDR2 is FQGNSA. The CDR3 sequence: CASSSNEQYF. CDR3 nucleotides: TGTGCCAGCAGCTCGAACGAGCAGTACTTC.

Only a few counts were recorded for this clonotype. The chain has TRBV19 and TRBJ2-3; perhaps TRBD1 as D (5 bases). Trimming left V 4 bases short and J 1 base short, with 6 bases between. This CDR3 is 13 amino acids long. Germline V gene lookup returns CDR1 LNHDA and CDR2 SQIVND (reference sequence). The CDR3 nucleotides read TGTGCCAGTAGTAAACAGGGCACAGATACGCAGTATTTT. Residues: CASSKQGTDTQYF.

This clonotype was seen more than once but under ten times. The chain uses TRBV7-9 and TRBJ2-7; 11 bases agree with TRBD1. This CDR3 comprises 17 residues. The J segment lost 3 bases and the V segment lost 0 bases, leaving 7 bases of the junction unmatched. Per the germline V gene, CDR1 is SEHNR and CDR2 is FQNEAQ (reference sequence). CDR3 in DNA: TGTGCCAGCAGCTTAGCGCTTTTTGGGACAGGGGGCTACGAGCAGTACTTC. This translates into CASSLALFGTGGYEQYF.

This clonotype has a count of ten or more. V is TRBV24-1 and J is TRBJ2-2; 9 bases align to TRBD2. CDR1 and CDR2 (germline): KGHDR, SFDVKD. The CDR3 has 18 residues. The ends lost 4 bases at V and 7 bases at J; junction bases unmatched: 15. The CDR3 bases are TGTGCCACCAGTGACCCGTTTGATAGCGGGAGTTCCAGCGGGGAGCTGTTTTTT. This translates into CATSDPFDSGSSSGELFF.

This clonotype was observed at least ten times. The chain has TRBV6-1 and TRBJ1-5, with D unclear. This CDR3 region has 12 residues. V shed 6 bases and J shed 6 bases, with 9 bases lying between them. Per the germline V gene, CDR1 is MNHNS and CDR2 is SASEGT. The CDR3 spells CASRDLGQPQHF. CDR3 coding DNA: TGTGCCAGCAGGGACCTCGGTCAGCCCCAGCATTTT.

This clonotype came up many times. The chain is built from TRBV28 and TRBJ2-1, with TRBD2 as a possible D gene (5 bases). V dropped 6 bases and J dropped 0 bases, with 15 bases sitting between them. Looked up from germline, CDR1 is MDHEN and CDR2 is SYDVKM. The CDR3 is 16 residues long. CDR3 sequence reads: CASSPRELSSYNEQFF. For the CDR3, the DNA is TGTGCCAGCAGCCCTAGGGAGTTAAGCTCCTACAATGAGCAGTTCTTC.

This clonotype was seen ten or more times. This chain links TRBV6-2 or TRBV6-3 with TRBJ2-7; 9 positions agree with TRBD2. Germline V gives CDR1 MNHEY, CDR2 SVGEGT. Trimming at V came to 1 base and at J to 5 bases, leaving 6 bases not matched to a gene. The CDR3 runs to 15 residues. CDR3 sequence reads: CASSYFSGSSDEQYF. The CDR3 coding sequence is TGTGCCAGCAGTTACTTTAGCGGGAGTAGCGACGAGCAGTACTTC.

This clonotype was counted at least ten times. The chain has TRBV28 and TRBJ1-1, with a possible D match to TRBD1 (5 bases). The CDR3 contains 17 residues. From germline, CDR1 is MDHEN and CDR2 SYDVKM. V dropped 6 bases and J dropped 0 bases, with 20 bases sitting between them. The CDR3 DNA sequence: TGTGCCAGCAGCTTTTACCTGGGGCCTCTGATGAACACTGAAGCTTTCTTT. Its protein product is CASSFYLGPLMNTEAFF.

The genes are TRBV6-1 and TRBJ2-3, with 10 nucleotides matching TRBD2. The CDR3 is 15 residues long. Per the germline V gene, CDR1 is MNHNS and CDR2 is SASEGT. The V gene end was trimmed by 7 bases and the J gene end by 2 bases; junction bases not matched to a gene: 6. CDR3 region: CASIWTSGNTDTQYF. The CDR3 bases are TGTGCCAGCATCTGGACTAGCGGAAACACAGATACGCAGTATTTT.

This clonotype has a count of ten or more. The V and J genes are TRBV27 and TRBJ2-7, with 8 bases fitting TRBD2. Looked up from germline, CDR1 is MNHEY and CDR2 is SMNVEV (reference sequence). This CDR3 comprises 14 residues. J gave up 2 bases and V 7 bases, and 7 bases lay outside the gene matches. The chain's CDR3 is CASKSGLGAYEQYF. Here the CDR3 DNA reads TGTGCCAGCAAATCGGGACTAGGTGCCTACGAGCAGTACTTC.

This clonotype was seen repeatedly, ten times or more. V is TRBV28 and J is TRBJ2-4; 7 nucleotides line up with TRBD1. CDR3 length: 15 amino acids. Germline-derived CDR1 and CDR2 are MDHEN and SYDVKM. Trimming cost V 6 bases and J 4 bases; bases outside gene matches: 9. The DNA of the CDR3 is TGTGCCAGCAGAGCATCCGGGACAGAAAAAAACATTCAGTACTTC. Its translation: CASRASGTEKNIQYF.

There are many counts of this clonotype. The chain links TRBV2 to TRBJ2-7; D not resolved. V lost 6 bases, J lost 4 bases, and 16 bases lay in between. Germline-derived CDR1 and CDR2 are SNHLY and FYNNEI. This CDR3 comprises 14 residues. The CDR3 DNA is TGTGCCAGCAGGTCCCCGAACTCTAGATACGAGCAGTACTTC. Translated: CASRSPNSRYEQYF.